Presented here are 9 T cell receptor beta chains from one specimen sequenced in a study of early T cells in non-severe SARS-CoV-2 infection. TCRdb fed the 5' RACE reads into MiXCR, producing one record per CDR3 protein. The sample lists approximately 70,000 distinct CDR3 sequences, over 10% occurring once. The sequencing used whole blood, collected at baseline. These receptors originate from an adult who was a healthcare worker with PCR-confirmed SARS-CoV-2 infection or an uninfected control (not recorded which).

This clonotype appeared a few times. The V and J genes are TRBV7-3 and TRBJ2-3; D is unresolved. Per the germline V gene, CDR1 is SGHTA and CDR2 is FQGTGA. The CDR3 contains 14 residues. Trimming shortened V by 4 bases and J by 4 bases, and 12 bases separated the two germline ends. The DNA for the CDR3 is TGTGCCAGCAGCTCCCAAGCGCCCCCAGATACGCAGTATTTT. This codes for CASSSQAPPDTQYF.

This clonotype occurred a few times. The V call is TRBV28, the J call TRBJ2-5, with 12 bases aligning to TRBD2. J was trimmed by 2 bases and V by 5 bases; bases with no gene match: 3. Germline V gene sequence: CDR1 MDHEN, CDR2 SYDVKM. The CDR3 sequence is 15 residues long. The CDR3: CASSRGTSGQETQYF. The CDR3 DNA reads as TGTGCCAGCAGTAGGGGGACTAGCGGGCAAGAGACCCAGTACTTC.

V and J are TRBV29-1 and TRBJ1-1; D possibly corresponds to TRBD1 (5 bases). The CDR3 spans 12 residues. Trimming pared 6 bases from V and 6 bases from J, leaving 14 bases between. The germline V gene encodes CDR1 SQVTM and CDR2 ANQGSEA. CDR3 sequence (DNA): TGCAGCGTCCTCACAGGTACGCCTGAAGCTTTCTTT. This codes for CSVLTGTPEAFF.

This clonotype was seen repeatedly, ten times or more. CDR3 in DNA: TGTGCCAGCAGTTGGGTAGGCAATCAGCCCCAGCATTTT. This gives the protein CASSWVGNQPQHF. The chain uses TRBV6-2 or TRBV6-3 and TRBJ1-5; D unclear. The CDR3 length is 13 residues. The V end was cut by 4 bases, the J end by 2 bases, with 6 bases between. CDR1 is MNHEY, CDR2 SVGEGT, per germline.

This clonotype was recorded many times. The chain carries TRBV7-9 and TRBJ2-5; 10 bases are shared with TRBD2. This CDR3 comprises 16 residues. Trimming removed 2 bases from V and 0 bases from J; junction bases left unmatched: 3. Germline loops: CDR1 SEHNR, CDR2 FQNEAQ (reference sequence). This CDR3 reads CASSLLLAGNQETQYF. CDR3 in DNA: TGTGCCAGCAGCTTACTACTAGCGGGGAACCAAGAGACCCAGTACTTC. The entire variable domain, with the rest obtained from reference TRBV7-9 and TRBJ2-5, is as follows: DTGVSQNPRHKITKRGQNVTFRCDPISEHNRLYWYRQTLGQGPEFLTYFQNEAQLEKSRLLSDRFSAERPKGSFSTLEIQRTEQGDSAMYLCASSLLLAGNQETQYFGPGTRLLVL.

Many counts were recorded for this clonotype. The J gene is TRBJ2-3, the V gene TRBV5-1, with D perhaps matching TRBD2 (6 bases). Trimming left V 4 bases short and J 5 bases short, with 14 bases between. The germline V gene encodes CDR1 SGHRS and CDR2 YFSETQ. The CDR3 spans 14 residues. CDR3 amino acids: CASSVSGARDTQYF. CDR3 DNA: TGCGCCAGCAGCGTTAGCGGAGCCAGAGATACGCAGTATTTT.

The chain carries TRBV18 and TRBJ2-7; 7 bases are shared with TRBD1. Germline values: CDR1 KGHSH, CDR2 LQKENI. J gave up 0 bases and V 3 bases, and 2 bases lay outside the gene matches. The CDR3 extends over 14 amino acids. Written as DNA, the CDR3 is TGTGCCAGCTCACCTGGGACAGCCTCCTACGAGCAGTACTTC. This codes for CASSPGTASYEQYF.

This clonotype was observed many times. V is TRBV20-1 and J is TRBJ2-5, with D possibly matching TRBD2 (6 bases). The V end lost 1 base, the J end lost 0 bases, and 15 bases lay between the germline ends. The length of the CDR3 is 16 residues. Germline V gene data show CDR1 as DFQATT and CDR2 as SNEGSKA (reference sequence). The CDR3 loop is CSARAKTSSYQETQYF. DNA for the CDR3: TGCAGTGCTAGAGCCAAAACTAGCAGCTACCAAGAGACCCAGTACTTC.

This clonotype turned up a few times. This rearrangement joins TRBV5-1 to TRBJ2-3, with D possibly being TRBD2 (5 bases). Trimming stripped 1 base from V and 0 bases from J, with 6 bases between. Germline V CDR1 and CDR2: SGHRS, YFSETQ. This CDR3 has 14 amino acids. The CDR3 DNA follows: TGCGCCAGCAGCTTGACTAGTAGCACAGATACGCAGTATTTT. Protein sequence: CASSLTSSTDTQYF.